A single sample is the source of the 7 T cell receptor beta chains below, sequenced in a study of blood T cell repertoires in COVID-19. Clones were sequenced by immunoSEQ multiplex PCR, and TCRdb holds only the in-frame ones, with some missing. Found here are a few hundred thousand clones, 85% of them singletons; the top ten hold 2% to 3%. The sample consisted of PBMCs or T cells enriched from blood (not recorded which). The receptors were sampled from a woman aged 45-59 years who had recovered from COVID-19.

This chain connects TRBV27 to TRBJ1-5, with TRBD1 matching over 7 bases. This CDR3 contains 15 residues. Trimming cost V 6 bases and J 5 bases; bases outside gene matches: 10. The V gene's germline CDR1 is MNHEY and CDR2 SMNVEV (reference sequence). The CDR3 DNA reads TGTGCCAGCAGAGGGGCAGGGGGATTCCATCAGCCCCAGCATTTT. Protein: CASRGAGGFHQPQHF.

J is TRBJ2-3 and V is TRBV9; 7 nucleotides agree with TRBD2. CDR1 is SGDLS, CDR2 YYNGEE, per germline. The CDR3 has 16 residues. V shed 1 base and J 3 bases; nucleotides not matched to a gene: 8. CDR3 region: CASSVFGGKMTDTQYF. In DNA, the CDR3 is TGTGCCAGCAGCGTATTCGGGGGGAAGATGACAGATACGCAGTATTTT.

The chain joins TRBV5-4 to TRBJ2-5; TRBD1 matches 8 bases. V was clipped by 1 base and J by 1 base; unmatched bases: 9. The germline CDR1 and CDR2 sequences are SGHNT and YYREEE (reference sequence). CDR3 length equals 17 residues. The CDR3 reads CASSLNSGTGSQETQYF. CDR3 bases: TGTGCCAGCAGCTTGAACTCCGGGACAGGTTCCCAAGAGACCCAGTACTTC.

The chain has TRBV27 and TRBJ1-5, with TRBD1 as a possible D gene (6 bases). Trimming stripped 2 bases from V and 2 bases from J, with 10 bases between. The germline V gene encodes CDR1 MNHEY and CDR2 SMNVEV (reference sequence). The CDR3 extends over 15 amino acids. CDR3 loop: CASSLGAGGNQPQHF. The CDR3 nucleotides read TGTGCCAGCAGTTTAGGGGCAGGGGGCAATCAGCCCCAGCATTTT.

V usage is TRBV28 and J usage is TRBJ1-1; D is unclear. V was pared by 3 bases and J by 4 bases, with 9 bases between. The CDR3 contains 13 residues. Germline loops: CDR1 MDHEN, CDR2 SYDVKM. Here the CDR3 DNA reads TGTGCCAGCAGTTTTAGGTGGAGCACTGAAGCTTTCTTT. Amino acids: CASSFRWSTEAFF.

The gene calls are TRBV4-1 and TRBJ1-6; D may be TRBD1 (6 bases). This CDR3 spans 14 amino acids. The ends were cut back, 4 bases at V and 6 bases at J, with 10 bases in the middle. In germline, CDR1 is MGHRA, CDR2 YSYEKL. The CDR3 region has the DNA TGCGCCAGCAGCCCCACCAGGGGTAATTCACCCCTCCACTTT. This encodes CASSPTRGNSPLHF.

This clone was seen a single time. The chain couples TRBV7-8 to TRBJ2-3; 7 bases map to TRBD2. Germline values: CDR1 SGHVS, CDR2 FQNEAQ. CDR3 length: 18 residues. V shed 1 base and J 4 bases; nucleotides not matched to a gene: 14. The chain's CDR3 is CASSLVVGGVSDSDTQYF. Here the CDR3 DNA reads TGTGCCAGCAGCTTAGTCGTGGGGGGGGTTTCCGATTCAGATACGCAGTATTTT.